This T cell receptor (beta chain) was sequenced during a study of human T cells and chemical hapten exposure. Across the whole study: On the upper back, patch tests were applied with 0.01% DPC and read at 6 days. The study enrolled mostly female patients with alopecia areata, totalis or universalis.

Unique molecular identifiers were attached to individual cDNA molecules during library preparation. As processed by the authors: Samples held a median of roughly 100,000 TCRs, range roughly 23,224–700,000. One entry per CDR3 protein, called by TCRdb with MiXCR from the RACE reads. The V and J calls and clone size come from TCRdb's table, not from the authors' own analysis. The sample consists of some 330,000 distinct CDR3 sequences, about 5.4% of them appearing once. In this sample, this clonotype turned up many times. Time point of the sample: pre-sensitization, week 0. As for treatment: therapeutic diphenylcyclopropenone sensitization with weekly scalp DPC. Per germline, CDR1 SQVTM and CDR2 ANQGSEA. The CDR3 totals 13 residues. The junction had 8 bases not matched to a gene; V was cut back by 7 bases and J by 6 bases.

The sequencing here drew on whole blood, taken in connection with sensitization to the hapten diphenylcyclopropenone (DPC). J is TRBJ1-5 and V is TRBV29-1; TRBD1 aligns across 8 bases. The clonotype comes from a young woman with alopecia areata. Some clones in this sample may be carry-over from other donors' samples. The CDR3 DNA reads TGCAGCGCCATTCAGGGGGCCGGTCAGCCCCAGCATTTT. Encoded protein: CSAIQGAGQPQHF.